A single sample is the source of the 29 T cell receptor beta chains below, sequenced in a study of CD8+ T cells in alopecia areata. Isolated RNA was reverse transcribed into cDNA used as the sequencing template. Some clones are missing from TCRdb's copy, which holds only in-frame ones; the method was immunoSEQ multiplex PCR. The sample contains 10,000 to 15,000 clones, roughly two thirds of which appear only once. Treatment meaning: oral pan-JAK inhibitor, 5-10 mg twice daily. Peripheral blood samples and lesional scalp punch biopsies were obtained from alopecia areata patients. Source: skin, taken at week 4, from a patient treated with tofacitinib. The receptors come from a human donor with alopecia areata.

This clone turned up a few times. This chain links TRBV6-5 with TRBJ1-2; unclear D gene. The germline gives CDR1 MNHEY, CDR2 SVGAGI. This CDR3 region has 13 residues. The V end lost 6 bases, the J end lost 4 bases, and 12 bases lay between the germline ends. CDR3 nucleotides: TGTGCCAGCAGCGGGCCCGCCACCTATGGCTACACCTTC. It translates to CASSGPATYGYTF.

The chain is built from TRBV27 and TRBJ1-1; D remains ambiguous. Germline V gives CDR1 MNHEY, CDR2 SMNVEV (reference sequence). V shed 8 bases and J shed 5 bases, with 15 bases lying between them. The CDR3 has 13 residues. CDR3 nucleotides: TGTGCCAGCGGGAACCTTAAGGTAACTGAAGCTTTCTTT. Residues: CASGNLKVTEAFF.

This chain's CDR3 is CASRTQGTYNEQFF. For the CDR3, the DNA is TGTGCCAGCAGGACACAGGGGACCTACAATGAGCAGTTCTTC. The V gene is TRBV27, the J gene TRBJ2-1; TRBD1 aligns across 7 bases. Germline-derived CDR1 and CDR2 are MNHEY and SMNVEV (reference sequence). J was trimmed by 2 bases and V by 6 bases; bases with no gene match: 4. The CDR3 spans 14 residues.

This clone was counted a single time. J is TRBJ1-1 and V is TRBV7-3; tentative D call: TRBD1 (6 bases). V was cut by 4 bases and J by 4 bases, with 13 bases left in between. The germline CDR1 and CDR2 sequences are SGHTA and FQGTGA. This CDR3 comprises 14 residues. The DNA for the CDR3 is TGTGCCAGCAGCTCGTGGAAAGGGGGCACTGAAGCTTTCTTT. This encodes CASSSWKGGTEAFF.

This chain uses TRBV18 with TRBJ1-6; D is possibly TRBD1 (6 bases). The V end lost 3 bases, the J end lost 10 bases, and 13 bases lay between the germline ends. The germline V gene has CDR1 KGHSH and CDR2 LQKENI. The CDR3 has 14 amino acids. CDR3 loop: CASSPRTDTSPLHF. As DNA, the CDR3 is TGTGCCAGCTCACCCCGGACAGACACCTCACCCCTCCACTTT.

The CDR3 spells CASSPGGRQLTGNTIYF. Here the CDR3 DNA reads TGTGCCAGCAGCCCCGGCGGTCGACAGTTAACTGGAAACACCATATATTTT. V usage is TRBV7-6 and J usage is TRBJ1-3, with TRBD1 as a possible D gene (5 bases). Trimming took off 5 bases at V and 2 bases at J, with 19 bases between the two ends. The germline CDR1 and CDR2 sequences are SGHVS and FNYEAQ. The CDR3 contains 17 residues.

This clone has only one observation. The chain couples TRBV5-1 to TRBJ2-3, with D tentatively TRBD2 (5 bases). The V and J ends lost 0 bases and 1 base respectively, with 6 bases between them. The CDR3 length is 14 residues. CDR1 SGHRS and CDR2 YFSETQ come from the germline V gene. The CDR3 loop reads CASSLDGGTDTQYF. The CDR3 DNA is TGCGCCAGCAGCTTGGACGGGGGCACAGATACGCAGTATTTT.

This clone showed up just a few times. This chain connects TRBV6-6 to TRBJ1-5; 9 bases align to TRBD1. Germline CDR1 reads MNHNY; CDR2 reads SVGAGI (reference sequence). Losses at the gene ends were 5 bases for V and 6 bases for J; bases not matched to a gene: 11. CDR3 length: 16 amino acids. The CDR3 reads CASSPPTGGIVQPQHF. The CDR3 DNA is TGTGCCAGCAGTCCCCCGACAGGGGGAATCGTTCAGCCCCAGCATTTT.

This chain links TRBV18 with TRBJ2-7, with D tentatively TRBD2 (6 bases). In germline, CDR1 is KGHSH, CDR2 LQKENI. This CDR3 comprises 13 residues. V shed 2 bases and J shed 12 bases, with 17 bases lying between them. This chain's CDR3 is CASSPSGLTEVYF. The CDR3 region has the DNA TGTGCCAGCTCACCAAGTGGACTAACGGAGGTGTACTTC.

J is TRBJ1-6 and V is TRBV7-2; weak D call: TRBD1 (6 bases). Germline lookup yields CDR1 SGHTA and CDR2 FQGNSA. This CDR3 comprises 16 residues. Trimming cost V 3 bases and J 9 bases, with 18 bases left between them. CDR3 protein: CASSFSPGRGRSPLHF. In nucleotides, the CDR3 is TGTGCCAGCAGCTTTTCCCCGGGCAGGGGACGTTCACCCCTCCACTTT.

Within the sample, this clone is medium-sized (0.01 to 0.1%). The chain links TRBV2 to TRBJ2-1; D might be TRBD1 (6 bases). This CDR3 is built from 13 residues. V was cut by 7 bases and J by 9 bases, with 16 bases left in between. Germline V lookup: CDR1 SNHLY, CDR2 FYNNEI. The CDR3 bases are TGTGCCAGCAACCCACCTTACAGGGTTGAGCAGTTCTTC. Its protein product is CASNPPYRVEQFF.

The rearrangement uses TRBV6-1 and TRBJ2-1; 12 bases fit TRBD2. Trimming took 3 bases from V and 1 from J; bases not matched to a gene: 4. The CDR3 sequence is 17 residues long. Germline V gene sequence: CDR1 MNHNS, CDR2 SASEGT. The CDR3 reads CASSETSGGSSYNEQFF. DNA of the CDR3: TGTGCCAGCAGTGAGACTAGCGGGGGCTCTTCCTACAATGAGCAGTTCTTC.

Relative to its sample, this clone is medium-sized. This chain links TRBV9 with TRBJ2-3, with D possibly called TRBD1 or TRBD2 (5 bases each). There are 16 residues in the CDR3. V was clipped by 0 bases and J by 2 bases, with 13 bases between them. CDR1 is SGDLS and CDR2 is YYNGEE in the germline V gene. The chain's CDR3 is CASSVEGRWNTDTQYF. In DNA form, the CDR3 reads TGTGCCAGCAGCGTAGAGGGACGTTGGAACACAGATACGCAGTATTTT.

This clone has a single count. This chain joins TRBV7-2 and TRBJ1-1; weak D call: TRBD1 (5 bases). CDR1 SGHTA and CDR2 FQGNSA come from the germline V gene. The CDR3 length is 15 residues. The V end was cut by 4 bases, the J end by 0 bases, with 12 bases between. The DNA of the CDR3 is TGTGCCAGCAGCTCACCGGAGGGGCTGAACACTGAAGCTTTCTTT. Protein sequence: CASSSPEGLNTEAFF.

The V and J genes are TRBV7-9 and TRBJ1-2, with D tentatively TRBD1 (6 bases). CDR1 and CDR2 (germline): SEHNR, FQNEAQ (reference sequence). The ends were cut back, 1 base at V and 4 bases at J, with 13 bases in the middle. CDR3 length: 15 amino acids. The CDR3 region is CASSLDRGAGYGYTF. DNA for the CDR3: TGTGCCAGCAGCTTAGACCGGGGGGCAGGCTATGGCTACACCTTC.

The rearrangement uses TRBV6-5 and TRBJ2-3; D tentatively reads TRBD1 or TRBD2 (5 bases each). The CDR3 has 14 amino acids. Germline V lookup: CDR1 MNHEY, CDR2 SVGAGI. V dropped 6 bases and J dropped 2 bases, with 12 bases sitting between them. The CDR3 region is CASSTGAYTDTQYF. The CDR3 bases are TGTGCCAGCAGCACCGGGGCCTACACAGATACGCAGTATTTT.

This clone has only a few counts. The chain has TRBV7-2 and TRBJ1-5, with 7 bases identical to TRBD1. V lost 3 bases, J lost 5 bases, and 1 base stayed unmatched. Germline lookup yields CDR1 SGHTA and CDR2 FQGNSA. This CDR3 is 13 amino acids long. CDR3 in amino acids: CASSFDRDQPQHF. The DNA for the CDR3 is TGTGCCAGCAGCTTCGACAGGGATCAGCCCCAGCATTTT. Based on the CDR3 plus reference TRBV7-2 and TRBJ1-5, the full variable domain is GAGVSQSPSNKVTEKGKDVELRCDPISGHTALYWYRQSLGQGLEFLIYFQGNSAPDKSGLPSDRFSAERTGGSVSTLTIQRTQQEDSAVYLCASSFDRDQPQHFGDGTRLSIL.

V is TRBV7-8 and J is TRBJ2-1, with D hard to call. This CDR3 region has 15 residues. Germline V gene data show CDR1 as SGHVS and CDR2 as FQNEAQ. The V and J ends lost 1 base and 2 bases respectively, with 9 bases between them. The CDR3 DNA sequence: TGTGCCAGCAGCTTAGGGCCCGGGCCCTACAATGAGCAGTTCTTC. Encoded protein: CASSLGPGPYNEQFF.

J is TRBJ1-2 and V is TRBV19; TRBD1 agrees at 9 bases. Germline CDR1 LNHDA, CDR2 SQIVND (reference sequence). The CDR3 runs to 15 residues. The V and J ends lost 5 bases and 3 bases, in that order; junction bases with no gene match: 7. CDR3 DNA sequence: TGTGCCAGTAGTGCCCCGGGACAGGGCGACTATGGCTACACCTTC. Translated, it gives CASSAPGQGDYGYTF.

This clone was found once. The chain employs TRBV6-5 and TRBJ1-3, with D hard to call. Germline CDR1 is MNHEY and CDR2 is SVGAGI. This CDR3 comprises 13 residues. Trimming cost V 8 bases and J 4 bases, with 12 bases left between them. The CDR3 DNA sequence: TGTGCCAGCGGATACCCGGAGGGAAACACCATATATTTT. As protein: CASGYPEGNTIYF.

J is TRBJ2-3 and V is TRBV2; unclear D gene. CDR1 and CDR2 (germline): SNHLY, FYNNEI. The V end was cut by 7 bases, the J end by 1 base, with 12 bases between. This CDR3 is 14 amino acids long. In DNA, the CDR3 is TGTGCCAGCACGAGTACGGCAGGCACAGATACGCAGTATTTT. Residues: CASTSTAGTDTQYF.

This clone was observed a handful of times. The chain employs TRBV2 and TRBJ2-5; 13 bases match TRBD2. Trimming removed 0 bases from V and 7 bases from J; junction bases left unmatched: 8. The CDR3 has 17 amino acids. CDR1 SNHLY and CDR2 FYNNEI come from the germline V gene. CDR3 DNA sequence: TGTGCCAGCAGTGAAGCGCTTCGGACTAGCGGGGGCTCGACCCAGTACTTC. This sequence encodes CASSEALRTSGGSTQYF. Using reference TRBV2 and TRBJ2-5 for the parts outside the CDR3, the full variable domain is EPEVTQTPSHQVTQMGQEVILRCVPISNHLYFYWYRQILGQKVEFLVSFYNNEISEKSEIFDDQFSVERPDGSNFTLKIRSTKLEDSAMYFCASSEALRTSGGSTQYFGPGTRLLVL.

This chain connects TRBV7-2 to TRBJ1-5; no definite D call. Per the germline V gene, CDR1 is SGHTA and CDR2 is FQGNSA. With 2 bases removed from V and 4 bases from J, the gap between germline ends came to 6 bases. The CDR3 is 13 residues long. Here the CDR3 DNA reads TGTGCCAGCAGCTTAAGAGGGAATCAGCCCCAGCATTTT. This encodes CASSLRGNQPQHF.

The chain has TRBV2 and TRBJ1-2; D is unresolved. CDR1 and CDR2 from the germline V gene are SNHLY and FYNNEI. V gave up 3 bases and J gave up 2 bases, with 7 bases separating them. The length of the CDR3 is 13 residues. In nucleotides, the CDR3 is TGTGCCAGCAGTGAGCGGGTAAACTATGGCTACACCTTC. The encoded protein is CASSERVNYGYTF. Together with reference TRBV2 and TRBJ1-2, the CDR3 gives the full variable domain: EPEVTQTPSHQVTQMGQEVILRCVPISNHLYFYWYRQILGQKVEFLVSFYNNEISEKSEIFDDQFSVERPDGSNFTLKIRSTKLEDSAMYFCASSERVNYGYTFGSGTRLTVV.

This clone has only a few counts. This sequence joins TRBV6-6 and TRBJ1-2; D ambiguous. Germline V gene sequence: CDR1 MNHNY, CDR2 SVGAGI (reference sequence). This CDR3 spans 13 amino acids. Trimming removed 7 bases at V and 4 bases at J, with 13 bases between. The CDR3 region has the DNA TGTGCCAGCACTTTCGGGCTCGGCTATGGCTACACCTTC. Protein product: CASTFGLGYGYTF.

This clone has a handful of counts. The rearrangement links TRBV19 to TRBJ2-3; 9 bases agree with TRBD1. Per the germline V gene, CDR1 is LNHDA and CDR2 is SQIVND (reference sequence). The V and J ends lost 6 bases and 3 bases, in that order; junction bases with no gene match: 10. This CDR3 spans 16 amino acids. The CDR3 is CASRQTGTGLTDTQYF. The DNA for the CDR3 is TGTGCCAGTAGACAAACCGGGACAGGGTTGACAGATACGCAGTATTTT.

The genes are TRBV6-5 and TRBJ1-1; D call uncertain. Germline CDR1 MNHEY, CDR2 SVGAGI. V was shortened by 4 bases and J by 4 bases, with 13 bases between the two germline ends. The CDR3 runs 14 residues. CDR3 DNA: TGTGCCAGCAGTTTGCGTCCGGGCCTCACTGAAGCTTTCTTT. It codes for CASSLRPGLTEAFF.

This chain joins TRBV4-1 and TRBJ1-3; no definite D call. The CDR3 contains 17 residues. Germline V gene sequence: CDR1 MGHRA, CDR2 YSYEKL. Trimming pared 2 bases from V and 2 bases from J, leaving 16 bases between. The CDR3 DNA sequence: TGCGCCAGCAGCCAACTAGACCTCATCCCCACTGGAAACACCATATATTTT. It specifies CASSQLDLIPTGNTIYF.

This chain uses TRBV7-2 with TRBJ2-7; 8 positions agree with TRBD2. Per germline, CDR1 SGHTA and CDR2 FQGNSA. Germline trimming cut 3 bases from V and 0 bases from J; bases unmatched to any gene: 7. The CDR3 sequence is 16 residues long. The CDR3 DNA reads as TGTGCCAGCAGCTTGGGGCGGGGGGCCTACTCCTACGAGCAGTACTTC. Its protein is CASSLGRGAYSYEQYF.